One and the same sample provided the 7 T cell receptor beta chains below, sequenced in a study of T cell repertoires in cytomegalovirus infection. One entry per CDR3 protein results from TCRdb running MiXCR on the reads. The table lists about 310,000 distinct CDR3 sequences, 17% of them singletons. Material for sequencing was PBMCs. These receptors were collected from a human donor in good health (CMV status not recorded). Some clones in this sample may be carry-over from other donors' samples.

The rearrangement links TRBV7-6 to TRBJ2-7; 12 bases fit TRBD1. This CDR3 is 16 amino acids long. V lost 5 bases to trimming and J lost 7 bases; unmatched junction nucleotides: 12. Per germline, CDR1 SGHVS and CDR2 FNYEAQ. The DNA of the CDR3 is TGTGCCAGCAGCCCCGGGACAGGGGGCCCAACCTGTGAGCAGTACTTC. Protein: CASSPGTGGPTCEQYF.

The J gene is TRBJ2-3, the V gene TRBV6-5; no reliable D call. This CDR3 contains 16 residues. Trimming took 0 bases from V and 1 from J, leaving 11 bases between them. Germline assignment: CDR1 MNHEY and CDR2 SVGAGI. The CDR3 reads CASSYSLGQRTDTQYF. CDR3 nucleotides: TGTGCCAGCAGTTACTCGTTGGGTCAACGCACAGATACGCAGTATTTT.

There are many counts of this clonotype. The rearrangement links TRBV7-2 to TRBJ2-7; 12 nucleotides line up with TRBD2. Germline values: CDR1 SGHTA, CDR2 FQGNSA. The CDR3 runs 17 residues. Unmatched junction bases numbered 12, after V lost 3 bases and J lost 6 bases. The CDR3 loop reads CASSLWTSGNSFREQYF. The CDR3 DNA reads TGTGCCAGCAGCTTGTGGACTAGCGGGAACTCCTTTCGCGAGCAGTACTTC.

This chain uses TRBV6-2 or TRBV6-3 with TRBJ2-4; no clear D gene. CDR3 length: 14 residues. Trimming shortened V by 3 bases and J by 3 bases, and 9 bases separated the two germline ends. Per germline, CDR1 MNHEY and CDR2 SVGEGT. The DNA of the CDR3 is TGTGCCAGCAGTTATTCCTCGCTCAAAAACATTCAGTACTTC. It specifies CASSYSSLKNIQYF.

The gene calls are TRBV20-1 and TRBJ1-1; D ambiguous. The length of the CDR3 is 14 residues. Germline CDR1 reads DFQATT; CDR2 reads SNEGSKA (reference sequence). Trimming shortened V by 3 bases and J by 1 base, and 12 bases separated the two germline ends. CDR3 sequence reads: CSARATYQNTEAFF. CDR3 nucleotides: TGCAGTGCTAGGGCTACATATCAGAACACTGAAGCTTTCTTT.

This clonotype was seen ten or more times. This chain joins TRBV5-6 and TRBJ2-3; D remains ambiguous. V was cut by 2 bases and J by 3 bases, with 13 bases left in between. This CDR3 region has 15 residues. CDR1 SGHDT and CDR2 YYEEEE come from the germline V gene. The CDR3 sequence: CASSLRVRSTDTQYF. As DNA, the CDR3 is TGTGCCAGCAGCTTAAGGGTCCGATCAACAGATACGCAGTATTTT.

This clonotype was counted between two and nine times. The rearrangement joins TRBV18 to TRBJ1-2; no reliable D call. Looked up from germline, CDR1 is KGHSH and CDR2 is LQKENI. The V gene lost 0 bases and the J gene lost 4 bases, with 12 bases spanning the gap. CDR3 length: 15 residues. CDR3 amino acids: CASSPPSQAGYGYTF. The CDR3 coding sequence is TGTGCCAGCTCACCACCGAGCCAGGCGGGCTATGGCTACACCTTC.